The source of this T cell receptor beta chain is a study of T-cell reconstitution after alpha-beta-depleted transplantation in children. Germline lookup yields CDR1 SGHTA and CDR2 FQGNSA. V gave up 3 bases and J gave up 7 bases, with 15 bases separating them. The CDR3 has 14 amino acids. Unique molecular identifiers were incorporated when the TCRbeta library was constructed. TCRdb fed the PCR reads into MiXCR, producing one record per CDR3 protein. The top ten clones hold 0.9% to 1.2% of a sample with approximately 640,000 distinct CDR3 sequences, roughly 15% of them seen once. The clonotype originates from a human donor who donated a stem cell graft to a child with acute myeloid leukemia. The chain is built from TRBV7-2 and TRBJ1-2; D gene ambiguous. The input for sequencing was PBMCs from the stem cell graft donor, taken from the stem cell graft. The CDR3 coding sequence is TGTGCCAGCAGCTTGGGGAGTAGAATAGTTGGCTACACCTTC. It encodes CASSLGSRIVGYTF.